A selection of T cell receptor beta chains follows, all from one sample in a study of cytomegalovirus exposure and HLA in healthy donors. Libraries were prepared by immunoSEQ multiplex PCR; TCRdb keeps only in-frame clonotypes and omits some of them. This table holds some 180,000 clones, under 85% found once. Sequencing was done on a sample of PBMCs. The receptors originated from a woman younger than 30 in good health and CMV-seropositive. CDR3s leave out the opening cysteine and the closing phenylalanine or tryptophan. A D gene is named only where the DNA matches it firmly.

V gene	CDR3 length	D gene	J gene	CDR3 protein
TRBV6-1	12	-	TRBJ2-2	ASNKQKNTGELF
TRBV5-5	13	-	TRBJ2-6	ASSLAGAGANVLT
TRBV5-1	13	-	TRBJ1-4	ASSLREGANEKLF
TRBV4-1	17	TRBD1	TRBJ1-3	ASSQDPLRQGTTGNTIY
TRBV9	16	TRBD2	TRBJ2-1	ASSVDLKGLAGGYEQF
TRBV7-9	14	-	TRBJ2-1	ASSLKDLIGYNEQF
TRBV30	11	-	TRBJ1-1	AWSPNPGSVNF
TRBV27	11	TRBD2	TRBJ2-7	ASSRGGPNEQY
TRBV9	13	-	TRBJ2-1	ASSVVGGEYNEQF
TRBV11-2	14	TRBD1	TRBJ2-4	ASSLLRGQGKNIQY
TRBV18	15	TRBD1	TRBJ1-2	ASSPSDRANPNYGYT
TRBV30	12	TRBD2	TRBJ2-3	AWSATGGLDTQY
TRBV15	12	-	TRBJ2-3	ATSRARSTDTQY
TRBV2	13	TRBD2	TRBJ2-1	ASSEQRGGPNEQF
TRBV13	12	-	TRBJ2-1	ASSTRVSRNEQF
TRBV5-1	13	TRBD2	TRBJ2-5	ASGTSGGAGETQY
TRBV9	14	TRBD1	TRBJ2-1	ASSVDRTGPRSEQF
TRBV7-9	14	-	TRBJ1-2	ASTNQAGQANYGYT
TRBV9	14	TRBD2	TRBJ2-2	ASSAPIGGAGGELF
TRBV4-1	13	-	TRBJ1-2	ASSLSYRVFYGYT
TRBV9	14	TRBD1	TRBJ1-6	ASSRTGGNDNSPLH
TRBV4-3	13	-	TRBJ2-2	ASSQGQSSTGELF
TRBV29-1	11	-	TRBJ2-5	SVEFVSGETQY
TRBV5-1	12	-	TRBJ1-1	ASSSDSLNTEAF
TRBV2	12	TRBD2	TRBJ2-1	ASRLAGGPVEQF
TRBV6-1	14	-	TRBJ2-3	ASSETGGSGADTQY
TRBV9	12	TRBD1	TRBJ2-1	ASSVTGGFVEQF
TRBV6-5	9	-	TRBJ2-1	ASSNGQSEF
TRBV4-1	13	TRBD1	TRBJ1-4	ASSLTGGTNEKLF
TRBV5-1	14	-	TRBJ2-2	ASSLVASLGTGELF
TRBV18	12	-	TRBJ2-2	ATHSLPYSGELF
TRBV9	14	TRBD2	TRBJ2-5	ASSVRSLAGKETQY
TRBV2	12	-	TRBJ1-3	ASSDRYSGNTIY
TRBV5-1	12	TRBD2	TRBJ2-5	ASGATSGEETQY
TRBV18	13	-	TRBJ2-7	ASSPTGFAGYEQY
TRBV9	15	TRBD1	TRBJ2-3	ASSLETGTGVTDTQY
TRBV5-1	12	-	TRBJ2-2	ASGGAANTGELF
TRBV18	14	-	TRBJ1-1	ASSPPQSRVNTEAF
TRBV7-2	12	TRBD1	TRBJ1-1	ASSRDRGATEAF
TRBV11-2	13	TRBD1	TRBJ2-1	ASSSKPGQSNEQF
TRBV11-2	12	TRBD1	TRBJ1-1	ASRRQGMNTEAF
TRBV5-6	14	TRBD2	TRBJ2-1	ASSLVTSGGLDEQF
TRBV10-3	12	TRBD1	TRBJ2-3	AIRDRVSTDTQY
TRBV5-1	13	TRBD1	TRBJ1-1	ASSRFRDSGTEAF
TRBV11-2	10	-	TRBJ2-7	ASSLVPQGQY